One and the same sample provided the 3 T cell receptor beta chains below, sequenced in a study of cytomegalovirus exposure and HLA in healthy donors. The PCR had 60 Vbeta and 13 Jbeta primers. Data came from immunoSEQ multiplex PCR; TCRdb stores just in-frame clones and leaves some out. The repertoire has 100,000 to 150,000 clones, roughly 80% of them found once; the top ten carry about 4.9%. The sample comprised PBMCs. The receptor source for this set is a man between 50 and 59 years old in good health and CMV-seropositive.

This CDR3 is CASSLEARGATNEKLFF. CDR3 coding DNA: TGCGCCAGCAGCTTGGAAGCCCGAGGTGCAACTAATGAAAAACTGTTTTTT. The V gene is TRBV5-1, the J gene TRBJ1-4; D remains unclear. From germline, CDR1 is SGHRS and CDR2 YFSETQ. V was pared by 0 bases and J by 0 bases, with 12 bases between. CDR3 size: 17 residues.

V gene TRBV6-5 combines with J gene TRBJ2-5; 7 bases align to TRBD1. The better agreement between TRBJ2-7 and the DNA end casts doubt on the J call. This CDR3 is built from 13 residues. Germline values: CDR1 MNHEY, CDR2 SVGAGI. This CDR3 reads CASRRTGEGEQYF. In DNA, the CDR3 is TGTGCCAGCAGACGTACAGGGGAAGGCGAGCAGTACTTC.

The rearrangement uses TRBV6-5 and TRBJ2-7; 8 bases are shared with TRBD2. Germline lookup yields CDR1 MNHEY and CDR2 SVGAGI. The CDR3 contains 13 residues. V was clipped by 6 bases and J by 9 bases; unmatched bases: 10. Here the CDR3 DNA reads TGTGCCAGCAGCTCGGGAATAGCGGGATGGCAGTACTTC. Translation: CASSSGIAGWQYF.